This is a list of T cell receptor beta chains from one sample in a study of Graves' ophthalmopathy and Graves' hyperthyroidism. Using its own MiXCR run on the multiplex PCR reads, TCRdb lists one record per CDR3 protein. This sample has around 1,000,000 distinct CDR3 sequences; about two fifths occur once, and the top ten carry around 10%. The sequenced sample consisted of peripheral blood or thyroid tissue (not recorded which). The receptors were gathered from an adult man with Graves' hyperthyroidism. Both conserved end residues are trimmed from each CDR3.

v_call	j_call	cdr3_aa
TRBV7-8	TRBJ2-7	ASSSSGTYAYEQY
TRBV30	TRBJ1-2	AWGTGTAYGYT
TRBV20-1	TRBJ1-1	SAEGDRELEAF
TRBV7-9	TRBJ2-7	ASSLARWYEQY
TRBV5-1	TRBJ1-5	ASSFPSGAGSNQPQH
TRBV2	TRBJ1-5	ASSYSEGGVGQPQH
TRBV6-6	TRBJ1-6	ASSSSGQGGSTLH
TRBV29-1	TRBJ2-7	SSFGQGVAYEQY
TRBV7-8	TRBJ1-5	ASSLGVGRDNQPQH
TRBV12-3/TRBV12-4	TRBJ2-7	ASSLRGTSGYEQY
TRBV29-1	TRBJ2-7	SVGADRGNYEQY
TRBV25-1	TRBJ2-7	ASSVTAYEQY
TRBV29-1	TRBJ2-5	SARTGANQPQY
TRBV13	TRBJ1-3	ASSLGLGQVGNTIY
TRBV19	TRBJ1-5	ASSKRKAHSQPQH
TRBV12-3/TRBV12-4	TRBJ2-6	ASRIDGSNVLT
TRBV7-9	TRBJ1-5	ASSQGQGADQPQH
TRBV7-8	TRBJ2-7	ASSLVQNEQY
TRBV20-1	TRBJ1-5	SAQRPQETQH
TRBV29-1	TRBJ2-5	SVVLAGVEETQY
TRBV7-2	TRBJ1-4	ASSLTFKGATNEKLF
TRBV6-5	TRBJ1-2	ASSYRSGANYGYT
TRBV10-2	TRBJ2-7	ASSPWSQRENEYEQY
TRBV4-1	TRBJ2-7	ASSSVTGDYEQY
TRBV20-1	TRBJ1-6	SARDLRGSYNSPLH
TRBV10-3	TRBJ2-7	AISVAITYEQY
TRBV29-1	TRBJ2-2	SVDKGLAGSPGELF
TRBV12-3/TRBV12-4	TRBJ2-2	ASSFVRAGINTGELF
TRBV5-1	TRBJ2-7	ASSLGGSAGSYEQY
TRBV5-1	TRBJ2-7	ASSFTSQAGVYEQY
TRBV7-2	TRBJ2-5	ASSPDRGETQY
TRBV7-2	TRBJ2-5	ASSTHGGEETQY
TRBV20-1	TRBJ1-2	SARDPRTADYGYT
TRBV5-5	TRBJ2-7	ASSFRLDLDEQY
TRBV2	TRBJ2-2	ASLVTSRELF
TRBV24-1	TRBJ2-5	ATSDSGGGSQY
TRBV6-5	TRBJ1-2	ASTTGGTGDYGYT
TRBV29-1	TRBJ1-4	SVAQGENEKLF
TRBV4-1	TRBJ2-5	ASSLTPPRTGWETQY
TRBV28	TRBJ1-2	ASSPLSGYT
TRBV7-9	TRBJ2-7	ASSQTGGGGYEQY
TRBV19	TRBJ2-7	ASTLYWREPPHEQY
TRBV25-1	TRBJ2-6	ATSDRDRVLT
TRBV7-9	TRBJ1-2	ASSRIDRAANYGYT
TRBV6-5	TRBJ1-1	ASSQITGGGEAF
TRBV7-9	TRBJ2-7	ASSPSSGRSLGEQY
TRBV10-2	TRBJ2-5	ASSESSSGRETQY
TRBV9	TRBJ1-2	ASSVGLQGNYGYT
TRBV5-6	TRBJ2-7	ASSLGSGLLAGYYEQY
TRBV6-6	TRBJ1-3	ASTPDGLGIY
TRBV28	TRBJ2-2	ASSFGVANTGELF
TRBV6-6	TRBJ2-2	AGPLDRPGTGELF
TRBV7-8	TRBJ1-5	ASSSTGTVVYQPQH
TRBV20-1	TRBJ1-2	SASRGYT
TRBV19	TRBJ2-1	ASTPGGYEQF
TRBV10-2	TRBJ1-2	ASSEPGQGSGGYT
TRBV20-1	TRBJ1-6	SASPSGPGDYNSPLH
TRBV20-1	TRBJ1-2	SARKTGGNYGYT